The T cell receptor (beta chain) described here comes from a study of shared clonotypes between healthy human individuals. Assay execution took place at the deep level. As processed by the authors: From ImmunoSEQ came sequences covering only the junction and carrying no quality scores, so filtering differed. Generated by immunoSEQ multiplex PCR, the TCRdb table keeps only in-frame clones and is missing some. V and J calls and clone size are as listed in that table; D and trimming were resolved from the DNA. Among roughly 2.1 million clones listed, around 93% were seen once. Naive CD8 cells lacked CD45RO and underwent positive selection for CCR7, leaving out terminally differentiated effector memory CD45RA+ cells. Only Caucasian adults living in Nashville, Tennessee served as donors. A remark on this clone: This CDR3 is also generated by other DNA sequences in the sample.

The CDR3 has 14 amino acids. The germline V gene has CDR1 SGHAT and CDR2 FQNNGV. V lost 0 bases to trimming and J lost 1 base, with 7 bases between them. The gene calls are TRBV11-2 and TRBJ2-7, with D possibly TRBD1 on 6 matching bases. The TCR was taken from a young man in good health. Some clones in this sample may be carry-over from other donors' samples. Sequencing used naive CD8+ T cells from PBMCs. This chain's CDR3 is CASSLDRGSYEQYF. CDR3 sequence (DNA): TGTGCCAGCAGCTTAGATAGGGGGTCCTACGAGCAGTACTTC.